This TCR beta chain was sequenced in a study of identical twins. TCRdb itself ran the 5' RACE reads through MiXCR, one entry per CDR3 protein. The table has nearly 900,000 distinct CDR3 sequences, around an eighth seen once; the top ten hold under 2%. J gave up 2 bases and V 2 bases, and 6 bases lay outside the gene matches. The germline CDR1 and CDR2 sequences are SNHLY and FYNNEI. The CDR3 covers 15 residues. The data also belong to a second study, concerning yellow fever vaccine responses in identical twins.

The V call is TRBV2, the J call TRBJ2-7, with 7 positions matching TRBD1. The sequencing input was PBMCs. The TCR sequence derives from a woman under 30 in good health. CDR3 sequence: CASSESTGLAYEQYF. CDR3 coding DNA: TGTGCCAGCAGTGAATCGACAGGGCTGGCCTACGAGCAGTACTTC.